The T cell receptor (beta chain) described here comes from a study of blood T cell repertoires in COVID-19. Libraries were prepared by immunoSEQ multiplex PCR; TCRdb keeps only in-frame clonotypes and omits some of them. The sample yields just under 300,000 clones, 85% to 90% seen once. CDR3 size: 18 residues. Germline V gene lookup returns CDR1 MGHRA and CDR2 YSYEKL. V trimming: 0 bases; J trimming: 0 bases; junction bases outside the gene matches: 6. Input material: peripheral blood. This TCR was sampled from a man between 65 and 85 years old with acute or convalescent COVID-19. V is TRBV4-1 and J is TRBJ1-5; TRBD1 agrees at 9 bases. CDR3 residues: CASSQDPQGALSNQPQHF. As DNA, the CDR3 is TGCGCCAGCAGCCAAGATCCACAGGGGGCCCTTAGCAATCAGCCCCAGCATTTT.